Detailed here is one T cell receptor (beta chain). This sample stems from a study of blood T cell repertoires in COVID-19. Study-level background: Sources were T cells, B-cell-depleted T cells, or PBMCs; the material itself was cDNA or gDNA.

The study drew participants aged about 18 to 95 years from approximately 25 US areas. Sequencing used immunoSEQ multiplex PCR; TCRdb keeps in-frame clones, though not all of them. The data show under 350,000 clones, 85% to 90% seen once. This CDR3 spans 14 amino acids. CDR1 is SNHLY and CDR2 is FYNNEI in the germline V gene. J was trimmed by 2 bases and V by 6 bases; bases with no gene match: 4. The clonotype originates from a man aged 25 to 40 who had recovered from COVID-19. Input material: PBMCs or T cells enriched from blood (not recorded which). This sequence joins TRBV2 and TRBJ2-7; 10 bases line up with TRBD1. CDR3 nucleotide sequence: TGTGCCAGCAGACCGGGACAGGGGACCTACGAGCAGTACTTC. Amino acid sequence: CASRPGQGTYEQYF. The full variable domain, rest sourced from reference TRBV2 and TRBJ2-7, is EPEVTQTPSHQVTQMGQEVILRCVPISNHLYFYWYRQILGQKVEFLVSFYNNEISEKSEIFDDQFSVERPDGSNFTLKIRSTKLEDSAMYFCASRPGQGTYEQYFGPGTRLTVT.